A single sample gave rise to the 17 T cell receptor beta chains below, sequenced in a study of blood T cell repertoires in COVID-19. Sequenced by immunoSEQ multiplex PCR; TCRdb stores in-frame clones only, minus some. The profile shows 390,000 or so clones, about 83% of them singletons. The source material was PBMCs or T cells enriched from blood (not recorded which). The receptors were sampled from a woman aged 45 to 65 who had recovered from COVID-19.

The V gene is TRBV25-1, the J gene TRBJ2-5, with 8 bases that match TRBD1. CDR1 MGHDK and CDR2 SYGVNS come from the germline V gene. V dropped 1 base and J dropped 5; count of bases not matched to a gene: 6. The CDR3 runs to 15 residues. The CDR3 nucleotides read TGTGCCAGCAGTGAATCCAGGGGGCGCATGGAGACCCAGTACTTC. Encoded protein: CASSESRGRMETQYF.

This chain joins TRBV4-2 and TRBJ2-5; 9 bases are shared with TRBD2. There are 14 residues in the CDR3. V gave up 4 bases and J gave up 7 bases; unmatched junction bases: 7. CDR1 is LGHNA and CDR2 is YNFKEQ in the germline V gene. The CDR3 DNA reads as TGTGCCAGCAGCCCCGCGGGGGGGGGTGGGACCCAGTACTTC. Protein product: CASSPAGGGGTQYF.

This clone showed up just a few times. The J gene is TRBJ1-5, the V gene TRBV4-1, with 8 bases fitting TRBD1. CDR3 length equals 19 residues. Germline loops: CDR1 MGHRA, CDR2 YSYEKL. Trimming took 1 base from V and 0 from J; bases not matched to a gene: 11. The CDR3 DNA is TGCGCCAGCAGCCAAGGGAGGGCTCCAGGGGGCTATAGCAATCAGCCCCAGCATTTT. It is translated as CASSQGRAPGGYSNQPQHF.

The chain couples TRBV19 to TRBJ1-1, with D unresolved. The germline CDR1 and CDR2 sequences are LNHDA and SQIVND (reference sequence). The CDR3 spans 13 residues. Trimming left V 6 bases short and J 1 base short, with 9 bases between. CDR3 amino acids: CASSPEANTEAFF. The DNA of the CDR3 is TGTGCCAGTAGCCCGGAGGCGAACACTGAAGCTTTCTTT.

This chain links TRBV10-3 with TRBJ2-1; D perhaps matches TRBD2 (5 bases). This CDR3 spans 13 amino acids. Looked up from germline, CDR1 is ENHRY and CDR2 is SYGVKD. Trimming stripped 6 bases from V and 9 bases from J, with 15 bases between. In nucleotides, the CDR3 is TGTGCCATCAGCCCCCACCTAGCTCCTGAGCAGTTCTTC. Amino acids: CAISPHLAPEQFF.

The rearrangement joins TRBV6-2 or TRBV6-3 to TRBJ2-1; 8 nucleotides line up with TRBD2. This CDR3 contains 14 residues. The germline V gene has CDR1 MNHEY and CDR2 SVGEGT. Germline trimming cut 4 bases from V and 6 bases from J; bases unmatched to any gene: 5. The CDR3 DNA sequence: TGTGCCAGCAGTTTACTCGGGGGGGCCAATGAGCAGTTCTTC. As protein: CASSLLGGANEQFF.

The V and J genes are TRBV6-2 or TRBV6-3 and TRBJ2-4, with D hard to call. The CDR3 covers 16 residues. V gave up 4 bases and J gave up 0 bases, with 13 bases separating them. Per the germline V gene, CDR1 is MNHEY and CDR2 is SVGEGT. DNA for the CDR3: TGTGCCAGCAGTTTGCCCTACCGACTAGCCAAAAACATTCAGTACTTC. It specifies CASSLPYRLAKNIQYF.

The genes are TRBV7-9 and TRBJ2-1, with D hard to call. The CDR3 spans 15 residues. Looked up from germline, CDR1 is SEHNR and CDR2 is FQNEAQ (reference sequence). The V end lost 1 base, the J end lost 6 bases, and 13 bases lay between the germline ends. The CDR3 DNA reads as TGTGCCAGCAGCTTAGGCAGGAACCCCCGCAATGAGCAGTTCTTC. As protein: CASSLGRNPRNEQFF.

The genes are TRBV9 and TRBJ2-1; D uncertain. Germline CDR1 is SGDLS and CDR2 is YYNGEE. CDR3 length: 14 residues. The V gene lost 0 bases and the J gene lost 8 bases, with 12 bases spanning the gap. The CDR3 DNA follows: TGTGCCAGCAGCGTAGGCGGCAGTGTGGATGAGCAGTTCTTC. This gives the protein CASSVGGSVDEQFF.

The J gene is TRBJ1-3, the V gene TRBV11-2; D is unresolved. Per the germline V gene, CDR1 is SGHAT and CDR2 is FQNNGV. The CDR3 loop spans 13 amino acids. Trimming left V 2 bases short and J 9 bases short, with 11 bases between. This CDR3 is CASSLNRPGTIYF. CDR3 nucleotide sequence: TGTGCCAGCAGCTTAAATCGCCCCGGCACCATATATTTT. The full variable domain, with the rest looked up from reference TRBV11-2 and TRBJ1-3, is EAGVAQSPRYKIIEKRQSVAFWCNPISGHATLYWYQQILGQGPKLLIQFQNNGVVDDSQLPKDRFSAERLKGVDSTLKIQPAKLEDSAVYLCASSLNRPGTIYFGEGSWLTVV.

The V and J genes are TRBV28 and TRBJ1-2; the D gene is possibly TRBD1 (6 bases). CDR1 is MDHEN, CDR2 SYDVKM, per germline. Trimming removed 10 bases at V and 0 bases at J, with 12 bases between. CDR3 length: 13 amino acids. CDR3: CATEGGPNYGYTF. The CDR3 DNA is TGTGCCACCGAGGGGGGGCCTAACTATGGCTACACCTTC.

The chain is built from TRBV20-1 and TRBJ2-7; the match to TRBD1 covers 8 bases. The CDR3 totals 14 residues. The V segment lost 3 bases and the J segment 4 bases; nucleotides outside the gene matches: 8. CDR1 is DFQATT, CDR2 SNEGSKA, per germline (reference sequence). CDR3 nucleotides: TGCAGTGCTAGTAGAGGGGACAGGATTTACGAGCAGTACTTC. It encodes CSASRGDRIYEQYF.

J is TRBJ2-2 and V is TRBV9; maybe TRBD2 (7 bases). This CDR3 comprises 16 residues. CDR1 and CDR2 (germline): SGDLS, YYNGEE. V dropped 5 bases and J dropped 2 bases, with 16 bases sitting between them. This CDR3 reads CASSSRGDTNTGELFF. The CDR3 DNA sequence: TGTGCCAGCAGTAGCCGGGGGGACACCAACACCGGGGAGCTGTTTTTT.

Written as DNA, the CDR3 is TGTGCCAGCAGCCTTCTTGGACAGGTTGGCGAGCAGTACTTC. It is translated as CASSLLGQVGEQYF. The chain couples TRBV6-5 to TRBJ2-7; 7 positions match TRBD1. CDR3 length: 14 amino acids. Trimming took 6 bases from V and 6 from J; bases not matched to a gene: 11. CDR1 is MNHEY and CDR2 is SVGAGI in the germline V gene.

This rearrangement joins TRBV13 to TRBJ2-7; a possible D gene is TRBD2 (7 bases). The ends were cut back, 3 bases at V and 8 bases at J, with 17 bases in the middle. From germline, CDR1 is PRHDT and CDR2 FYEKMQ (reference sequence). The CDR3 consists of 14 residues. In DNA, the CDR3 is TGTGCCAGCAGCTTCAAGACCGGCGGGGGCCAGCAGTACTTC. Protein sequence: CASSFKTGGGQQYF. Full variable domain (missing parts from reference TRBV13 and TRBJ2-7): AAGVIQSPRHLIKEKRETATLKCYPIPRHDTVYWYQQGPGQDPQFLISFYEKMQSDKGSIPDRFSAQQFSDYHSELNMSSLELGDSALYFCASSFKTGGGQQYFGPGTRLTVT.

This clone was recorded once. V gene TRBV6-5 combines with J gene TRBJ1-2, with D maybe TRBD1 (5 bases). There are 14 residues in the CDR3. Per the germline V gene, CDR1 is MNHEY and CDR2 is SVGAGI. Trimming shortened V by 2 bases and J by 4 bases, and 11 bases separated the two germline ends. The CDR3 spells CASSYDRMLYGYTF. The CDR3 bases are TGTGCCAGCAGTTACGACAGAATGCTCTATGGCTACACCTTC.

This clone was counted between two and nine times. The V gene is TRBV5-5, the J gene TRBJ1-6, with 7 bases lining up with TRBD1. The CDR3 is 14 residues long. CDR1 is SGHKS, CDR2 YYEKEE, per germline (reference sequence). V lost 4 bases to trimming and J lost 10 bases; unmatched junction nucleotides: 8. The CDR3 reads CASSHRGWQSPLHF. Here the CDR3 DNA reads TGTGCCAGCAGCCACAGGGGTTGGCAATCACCCCTCCACTTT.